The present entry profiles one T cell receptor (beta chain) with its context. Its target is not known. The PCR contained 60 Vbeta and 13 Jbeta primers. Assay: immunoSEQ multiplex PCR; the TCRdb copy retains only in-frame clones and omits some. The table shows 150,000 to 170,000 clones, with around 74% occurring only once. The data derive from a study of cytomegalovirus exposure and HLA in healthy donors. Study details: Out of approximately 400 genotyped donors, approximately 84% belonged to the Caucasian-associated ancestry cluster. Study-level findings and limits: The authors confirmed in vitro that three CMV-associated chains were specific for CMV antigens.

The V and J ends lost 6 bases and 0 bases respectively, with 10 bases between them. The CDR3 extends over 14 amino acids. Per germline, CDR1 MNHEY and CDR2 SVGAGI. The V and J genes are TRBV6-5 and TRBJ2-3, with D unresolved. The sequence was obtained from a man aged 18 to 29 in good health and CMV-seronegative. Input material: PBMCs. CDR3 protein: CASRYAASTDTQYF. The CDR3 nucleotides read TGTGCCAGCAGGTACGCGGCTAGCACAGATACGCAGTATTTT.